This is a list of T cell receptor beta chains from one sample in a study of blood T cell repertoires in COVID-19. Only in-frame clones appear in the TCRdb table, and some are missing; sequencing was by immunoSEQ multiplex PCR. Here the sample spans 350,000 to 400,000 clones, approximately 86% being singletons. Sequencing used peripheral blood. All receptors derive from a woman aged 60-75 years with COVID-19, enrolled during active disease. Both conserved end residues are part of each CDR3. Each record gives: V gene, CDR3 length, J gene, CDR3 protein.

v_call: TRBV2; cdr3_length: 15; j_call: TRBJ2-2; cdr3_aa: CASTPGRLPTGELFF
v_call: TRBV7-9; cdr3_length: 15; j_call: TRBJ1-1; cdr3_aa: CASSPGQGASTEAFF
v_call: TRBV6-1; cdr3_length: 14; j_call: TRBJ2-4; cdr3_aa: CASSEVKTGNIQYF
v_call: TRBV7-2; cdr3_length: 12; j_call: TRBJ2-1; cdr3_aa: CASSSYGGMPFF
v_call: TRBV5-1; cdr3_length: 12; j_call: TRBJ2-7; cdr3_aa: CASSLVGAEQYF
v_call: TRBV21-1; cdr3_length: 17; j_call: TRBJ2-4; cdr3_aa: CASLPRRGRLAKNIQYF
v_call: TRBV5-5; cdr3_length: 16; j_call: TRBJ1-3; cdr3_aa: CASSFGGTGSGNTIYF
v_call: TRBV7-8; cdr3_length: 15; j_call: TRBJ2-5; cdr3_aa: CASSHTRGGQETQYF
v_call: TRBV30; cdr3_length: 19; j_call: TRBJ2-1; cdr3_aa: CAWSDKRLAGSPWSNEQFF
v_call: TRBV3-1/TRBV3-2; cdr3_length: 14; j_call: TRBJ1-6; cdr3_aa: CASSQDLYNSPLHF
v_call: TRBV4-3; cdr3_length: 16; j_call: TRBJ2-1; cdr3_aa: CASSLIAGGYSNEQFF
v_call: TRBV29-1; cdr3_length: 15; j_call: TRBJ2-5; cdr3_aa: CSVETGTDSQETQYF
v_call: TRBV6-5; cdr3_length: 12; j_call: TRBJ2-3; cdr3_aa: CASKGATDTQYF
v_call: TRBV12-3/TRBV12-4; cdr3_length: 13; j_call: TRBJ1-1; cdr3_aa: CASTPGWNTEAFF
v_call: TRBV7-3; cdr3_length: 14; j_call: TRBJ2-2; cdr3_aa: CASREGTAAGELFF
v_call: TRBV6-5; cdr3_length: 15; j_call: TRBJ1-2; cdr3_aa: CASSTAGSSHYGYTF
v_call: TRBV7-2; cdr3_length: 19; j_call: TRBJ1-2; cdr3_aa: CASSLERYRRDRSNYGYTF
v_call: TRBV7-3; cdr3_length: 13; j_call: TRBJ2-5; cdr3_aa: CASSPGDVETQYF
v_call: TRBV5-1; cdr3_length: 12; j_call: TRBJ2-5; cdr3_aa: CASSKGLEDQYF
v_call: TRBV4-3; cdr3_length: 16; j_call: TRBJ2-7; cdr3_aa: CASSQDSTGAAYEQYF
v_call: TRBV19; cdr3_length: 15; j_call: TRBJ1-2; cdr3_aa: CASNKEDRGNYGYTF
v_call: TRBV19; cdr3_length: 15; j_call: TRBJ1-5; cdr3_aa: CASSSRDSQYQPQHF
v_call: TRBV7-9; cdr3_length: 15; j_call: TRBJ1-2; cdr3_aa: CASSSSPGGNYGYTF
v_call: TRBV19; cdr3_length: 12; j_call: TRBJ2-1; cdr3_aa: CASTPGVEPKFF
v_call: TRBV6-6; cdr3_length: 14; j_call: TRBJ2-2; cdr3_aa: CASSYGGSTGELFF
v_call: TRBV18; cdr3_length: 15; j_call: TRBJ1-1; cdr3_aa: CASSESYVPTAEAFF
v_call: TRBV7-6; cdr3_length: 17; j_call: TRBJ1-2; cdr3_aa: CASSPRQGQGGNYGYTF
v_call: TRBV5-1; cdr3_length: 15; j_call: TRBJ2-1; cdr3_aa: CASSLRLAGYNEQFF
v_call: TRBV3-1/TRBV3-2; cdr3_length: 15; j_call: TRBJ2-5; cdr3_aa: CASGNPRTTWGTQYF
v_call: TRBV12-3/TRBV12-4; cdr3_length: 13; j_call: TRBJ2-1; cdr3_aa: CASSFSGDNEQFF
v_call: TRBV11-3; cdr3_length: 15; j_call: TRBJ1-2; cdr3_aa: CASSPPGGQNYGYTF
v_call: TRBV27; cdr3_length: 15; j_call: TRBJ1-2; cdr3_aa: CASRLGGGPVYGYTF
v_call: TRBV14; cdr3_length: 12; j_call: TRBJ1-2; cdr3_aa: CASSQGGYGYTF
v_call: TRBV5-5; cdr3_length: 15; j_call: TRBJ1-2; cdr3_aa: CASSLQGGANYGYTF
v_call: TRBV7-3; cdr3_length: 13; j_call: TRBJ1-2; cdr3_aa: CASRPGVASGYTF
v_call: TRBV5-1; cdr3_length: 14; j_call: TRBJ2-5; cdr3_aa: CASSLLSGEETQYF
v_call: TRBV2; cdr3_length: 14; j_call: TRBJ2-3; cdr3_aa: CASKQGGRTDTQYF
v_call: TRBV9; cdr3_length: 17; j_call: TRBJ2-5; cdr3_aa: CASSVAILAGGPETQYF
v_call: TRBV5-1; cdr3_length: 16; j_call: TRBJ1-3; cdr3_aa: CASSPHERRRGNTIYF
v_call: TRBV11-3; cdr3_length: 14; j_call: TRBJ1-1; cdr3_aa: CASSLGGVSTEAFF
v_call: TRBV9; cdr3_length: 15; j_call: TRBJ1-1; cdr3_aa: CASSVDEPMNTEAFF
v_call: TRBV7-9; cdr3_length: 14; j_call: TRBJ1-2; cdr3_aa: CASSITGPLYGYTF